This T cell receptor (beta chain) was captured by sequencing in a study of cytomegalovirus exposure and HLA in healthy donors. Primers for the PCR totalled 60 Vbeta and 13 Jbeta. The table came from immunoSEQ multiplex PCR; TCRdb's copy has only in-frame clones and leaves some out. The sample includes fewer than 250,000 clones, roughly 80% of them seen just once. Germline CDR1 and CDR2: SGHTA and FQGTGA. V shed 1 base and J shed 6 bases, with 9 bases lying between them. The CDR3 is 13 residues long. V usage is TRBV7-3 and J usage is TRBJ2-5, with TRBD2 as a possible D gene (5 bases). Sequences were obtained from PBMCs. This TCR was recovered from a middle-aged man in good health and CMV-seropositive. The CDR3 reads CASSLSEGKTQYF. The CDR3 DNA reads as TGTGCCAGCAGCTTAAGTGAGGGAAAGACCCAGTACTTC.